The next 32 T cell receptor beta chains were all read from a single sample in a study of blood T cell repertoires in COVID-19 (dated by TCRdb to about 2020). Receptor libraries were prepared by the immunoSEQ multiplex PCR assay. TCRdb limited this immuneACCESS table to in-frame rearrangements with V and J called. A share of clones is missing; checked studies link under half to unresolved V genes, and the rest is unexplained. This sample is represented by about 220,000 clones; 84% of them were singletons. The ten top clones hold 3% to 3.5% of the sample. Sample: peripheral blood. The source of these receptors is a young woman who had recovered from COVID-19.

The V call is TRBV27, the J call TRBJ2-5; 8 bases map to TRBD2. After removal of 6 bases from V and 5 bases from J, the junction contained 8 bases not matched to a gene. CDR1 and CDR2 from the germline V gene are MNHEY and SMNVEV (reference sequence). CDR3 length: 14 amino acids. The CDR3 loop reads CASRVAGTGETQYF. The CDR3 DNA reads TGTGCCAGCAGGGTAGCGGGGACCGGGGAGACCCAGTACTTC.

The chain employs TRBV7-3 and TRBJ2-5; 8 bases line up with TRBD2. CDR3 length: 14 residues. Trimming took 5 bases from V and 1 from J; bases not matched to a gene: 3. Germline CDR1 reads SGHTA; CDR2 reads FQGTGA. This CDR3 is CASSHGGAQETQYF. The CDR3 DNA is TGTGCCAGCAGCCACGGGGGGGCCCAAGAGACCCAGTACTTC. The full variable domain, rest sourced from reference TRBV7-3 and TRBJ2-5, is GAGVSQTPSNKVTEKGKYVELRCDPISGHTALYWYRQSLGQGPEFLIYFQGTGAADDSGLPNDRFFAVRPEGSVSTLKIQRTERGDSAVYLCASSHGGAQETQYFGPGTRLLVL.

The chain links TRBV7-3 to TRBJ1-4; D ambiguous. The CDR3 extends over 17 amino acids. Trimming removed 5 bases at V and 0 bases at J, with 16 bases between. In germline, CDR1 is SGHTA, CDR2 FQGTGA. The CDR3 sequence: CASSPHDPGTTNEKLFF. In DNA, the CDR3 is TGTGCCAGCAGCCCCCATGACCCAGGTACAACTAATGAAAAACTGTTTTTT.

V is TRBV9 and J is TRBJ2-1, with 9 bases fitting TRBD2. V lost 0 bases to trimming and J lost 7 bases; unmatched junction nucleotides: 8. The germline CDR1 and CDR2 sequences are SGDLS and YYNGEE. CDR3 length equals 16 residues. CDR3 protein: CASSVGPSGIGNEQFF. CDR3 bases: TGTGCCAGCAGCGTAGGACCTAGCGGGATTGGTAATGAGCAGTTCTTC.

This rearrangement joins TRBV10-3 to TRBJ1-2, with D possibly being TRBD1 (5 bases). CDR1 ENHRY and CDR2 SYGVKD come from the germline V gene. The CDR3 is made up of 14 amino acids. Trimming removed 5 bases from V and 2 bases from J, with 12 bases in between. This CDR3 reads CAISISQGNYGYTF. The CDR3 DNA reads TGTGCCATCAGTATATCTCAGGGAAACTATGGCTACACCTTC.

CDR3 bases: TGTGCCAGCAGTTTTGGGACAGCCTACCCTGGGGCCAACGTCCTGACTTTC. Residues: CASSFGTAYPGANVLTF. J is TRBJ2-6 and V is TRBV27; 7 bases align to TRBD1. V was pared by 3 bases and J by 2 bases, with 7 bases of the junction left unmatched. This CDR3 has 17 residues. CDR1 and CDR2 from the germline V gene are MNHEY and SMNVEV (reference sequence).

The chain uses TRBV7-7 and TRBJ2-1; 7 bases match TRBD2. The CDR3 covers 16 residues. With V trimmed by 5 bases and J by 0 bases, 7 bases remained unmatched. Germline CDR1 and CDR2: SSHAT and FNYEAQ (reference sequence). The CDR3 loop is CASSPLAAYSYNEQFF. The CDR3 region has the DNA TGTGCCAGCAGCCCCCTAGCGGCTTACTCCTACAATGAGCAGTTCTTC.

The chain recombines TRBV6-5 with TRBJ2-1; 7 bases agree with TRBD1. V lost 2 bases and J lost 2; bases outside the gene matches: 3. Germline values: CDR1 MNHEY, CDR2 SVGAGI. CDR3 length: 15 amino acids. The CDR3 loop is CASSYEGQAYNEQFF. The CDR3, as DNA: TGTGCCAGCAGTTACGAAGGACAGGCCTACAATGAGCAGTTCTTC.

A note on this clone: A much larger clone sits a single nucleotide away, making a read error possible. The same CDR3 is also encoded by other DNA sequences in this sample. This chain uses TRBV3-1 (or the pseudogene TRBV3-2) with TRBJ2-3, with 9 positions matching TRBD2. The CDR3 covers 15 residues. Germline CDR1 LGHDT, CDR2 YNNKEL (reference sequence). V trimming: 4 bases; J trimming: 0 bases; junction bases outside the gene matches: 2. The CDR3 region has the DNA TGTGCCAGCAGCCCCACTAGCGGGAGCACAGATACGCAGTATTTT. Protein product: CASSPTSGSTDTQYF.

The gene calls are TRBV7-2 and TRBJ1-1, with 11 nucleotides matching TRBD1. Losses at the gene ends were 4 bases for V and 5 bases for J; bases not matched to a gene: 3. CDR1 SGHTA and CDR2 FQGNSA come from the germline V gene. This CDR3 is 14 amino acids long. The CDR3 DNA is TGTGCCAGCAGCTCGGACAGGGGGCGGACTGAAGCTTTCTTT. It codes for CASSSDRGRTEAFF.

The count of this clone is one. The chain uses TRBV7-3 and TRBJ1-1; 12 nucleotides line up with TRBD1. CDR3 length equals 14 residues. With V trimmed by 8 bases and J by 3 bases, 4 bases remained unmatched. The germline V gene has CDR1 SGHTA and CDR2 FQGTGA. The CDR3, as DNA: TGTGCCAGCGGGACAGGGGGCGGGGACACTGAAGCTTTCTTT. This gives the protein CASGTGGGDTEAFF. The complete variable domain, with remaining parts taken from reference TRBV7-3 and TRBJ1-1, reads GAGVSQTPSNKVTEKGKYVELRCDPISGHTALYWYRQSLGQGPEFLIYFQGTGAADDSGLPNDRFFAVRPEGSVSTLKIQRTERGDSAVYLCASGTGGGDTEAFFGQGTRLTVV.

The chain has TRBV6-5 and TRBJ2-5, with D uncertain. Deletions cut 6 bases from V and 5 bases from J, with 13 bases between. The CDR3 is 13 residues long. CDR1 is MNHEY, CDR2 SVGAGI, per germline. CDR3 DNA: TGTGCCAGCAGCCAGAATATAAAGGAGACCCAGTACTTC. It codes for CASSQNIKETQYF.

CDR3 in amino acids: CASSPNRGDEQYF. The DNA of the CDR3 is TGTGCCAGCTCACCCAACCGCGGGGACGAGCAGTACTTC. This rearrangement joins TRBV18 to TRBJ2-7, with D possibly TRBD2 on 6 matching bases. The CDR3 runs 13 residues. Trimming took off 3 bases at V and 5 bases at J, with 11 bases between the two ends. CDR1 is KGHSH and CDR2 is LQKENI in the germline V gene.

The gene calls are TRBV7-9 and TRBJ1-2, with 7 positions matching TRBD1. V lost 4 bases, J lost 5 bases, and 10 bases stayed unmatched. This CDR3 spans 15 amino acids. Germline CDR1 and CDR2: SEHNR and FQNEAQ (reference sequence). The CDR3: CASSWTGQGRYGYTF. DNA for the CDR3: TGTGCCAGCAGCTGGACAGGTCAAGGGAGATATGGCTACACCTTC.

This clone has a handful of counts. The chain combines TRBV30 with TRBJ1-1; possibly TRBD1 for D (6 bases). This CDR3 is 12 amino acids long. CDR1 is GTSNPN, CDR2 SVGIG, per germline (reference sequence). V was shortened by 7 bases and J by 6 bases, with 15 bases between the two germline ends. CDR3 sequence reads: CASTVQGAEAFF. Written as DNA, the CDR3 is TGTGCCTCTACAGTACAGGGCGCTGAAGCTTTCTTT.

V gene TRBV4-2 combines with J gene TRBJ2-1; TRBD1 is a possible D gene (6 bases). Trimming removed 0 bases from V and 4 bases from J, with 16 bases in between. The germline V gene encodes CDR1 LGHNA and CDR2 YNFKEQ. The CDR3 spans 17 residues. CDR3 protein: CASSQDPSRGVYNEQFF. CDR3 sequence (DNA): TGTGCCAGCAGCCAAGATCCGTCCAGGGGAGTGTACAATGAGCAGTTCTTC.

V gene TRBV28 combines with J gene TRBJ1-4; TRBD1 aligns across 10 bases. Germline CDR1 is MDHEN and CDR2 is SYDVKM. The V and J ends lost 3 bases and 0 bases, in that order; junction bases with no gene match: 4. The CDR3 totals 17 residues. The CDR3: CASSFGTGVATNEKLFF. The CDR3 DNA sequence: TGTGCCAGCAGTTTCGGGACAGGGGTTGCAACTAATGAAAAACTGTTTTTT.

V is TRBV3-1 (or the pseudogene TRBV3-2) and J is TRBJ1-1, with D unclear. V was cut by 2 bases and J by 2 bases, with 3 bases left in between. Germline V lookup: CDR1 LGHDT, CDR2 YNNKEL (reference sequence). The CDR3 loop spans 12 amino acids. This chain's CDR3 is CASSQSNTEAFF. CDR3 bases: TGTGCCAGCAGCCAATCAAACACTGAAGCTTTCTTT.

The rearrangement links TRBV7-3 to TRBJ1-1; D unresolved. The germline V gene encodes CDR1 SGHTA and CDR2 FQGTGA. V was trimmed by 2 bases and J by 3 bases, leaving 7 bases between them. This CDR3 is 13 amino acids long. CDR3 sequence reads: CASSLRGDTEAFF. CDR3 DNA sequence: TGTGCCAGCAGCTTACGCGGGGACACTGAAGCTTTCTTT.

The chain is built from TRBV29-1 and TRBJ1-1; no clear D gene. V gave up 7 bases and J gave up 0 bases, with 15 bases separating them. Germline V gene sequence: CDR1 SQVTM, CDR2 ANQGSEA. The CDR3 is 14 residues long. CDR3 bases: TGCAGCGCCGTGCCGTCCGAGGTGAACACTGAAGCTTTCTTT. This codes for CSAVPSEVNTEAFF.

This clone was counted once. The V gene is TRBV9, the J gene TRBJ2-5; 7 nucleotides match TRBD2. V trimming: 3 bases; J trimming: 1 base; junction bases outside the gene matches: 3. The CDR3 contains 14 residues. Germline values: CDR1 SGDLS, CDR2 YYNGEE. This CDR3 reads CASSARTSQETQYF. CDR3 DNA sequence: TGTGCCAGCAGCGCCCGGACTAGCCAAGAGACCCAGTACTTC.

This chain uses TRBV27 with TRBJ1-2; TRBD1 is a possible D gene (5 bases). V lost 0 bases, J lost 4 bases, and 21 bases lay in between. Germline V CDR1 and CDR2: MNHEY, SMNVEV (reference sequence). The CDR3 sequence is 18 residues long. CDR3 region: CASSLSVTDHLTFYGYTF. CDR3 nucleotides: TGTGCCAGCAGTTTATCGGTGACAGACCATCTTACTTTCTATGGCTACACCTTC.

The chain employs TRBV3-1 (or the pseudogene TRBV3-2) and TRBJ2-6, with D tentatively TRBD2 (6 bases). Germline CDR1 LGHDT, CDR2 YNNKEL (reference sequence). The CDR3 length is 17 residues. With 4 bases removed from V and 0 bases from J, the gap between germline ends came to 13 bases. The CDR3 DNA sequence: TGTGCCAGCAGCCCCCTGACTAGTAACTCTGGGGCCAACGTCCTGACTTTC. Translated: CASSPLTSNSGANVLTF.

The rearrangement uses TRBV7-3 and TRBJ2-7; 8 bases agree with TRBD1. Germline-derived CDR1 and CDR2 are SGHTA and FQGTGA. V lost 5 bases and J lost 6; bases outside the gene matches: 3. This CDR3 is built from 12 residues. The CDR3 sequence: CASSPTGGEQYF. CDR3 DNA sequence: TGTGCCAGCAGCCCAACAGGGGGCGAGCAGTACTTC.

CDR3 residues: CASSLGLDVYNEQFF. The CDR3 DNA is TGCGCCAGCAGCTTGGGACTAGATGTCTACAATGAGCAGTTCTTC. The chain employs TRBV5-1 and TRBJ2-1; TRBD2 might be the D (6 bases). The CDR3 loop spans 15 amino acids. Germline V gene sequence: CDR1 SGHRS, CDR2 YFSETQ. Trimming removed 0 bases at V and 3 bases at J, with 10 bases between.

Points on this clone: Since a much larger clone is just one base distant, this may be a read error. Other DNA sequences from this sample encode an identical CDR3 as well. The chain recombines TRBV2 with TRBJ2-3; 9 bases agree with TRBD2. CDR3 length: 14 amino acids. Germline V gene lookup returns CDR1 SNHLY and CDR2 FYNNEI. Trimming removed 7 bases from V and 5 bases from J; junction bases left unmatched: 7. The CDR3 loop reads CASTRAGGGDTQYF. DNA for the CDR3: TGTGCCAGCACTCGCGCGGGGGGGGGAGATACGCAGTATTTT.

This sequence joins TRBV20-1 and TRBJ2-1; D uncertain. Germline lookup yields CDR1 DFQATT and CDR2 SNEGSKA (reference sequence). CDR3 length: 11 amino acids. V was cut by 3 bases and J by 9 bases, with 9 bases left in between. As DNA, the CDR3 is TGCAGTGCTAGTTTGCGCGGTGAGCAGTTCTTC. Amino acids: CSASLRGEQFF.

This chain connects TRBV30 to TRBJ1-1, with D perhaps TRBD1 (6 bases). V was clipped by 3 bases and J by 1 base, with 12 bases between them. Germline CDR1 is GTSNPN and CDR2 is SVGIG (reference sequence). The CDR3 has 14 amino acids. This CDR3 is CAWSKGHSNTEAFF. The CDR3, as DNA: TGTGCCTGGAGCAAGGGACATTCGAACACTGAAGCTTTCTTT. Using reference TRBV30 and TRBJ1-1 for the parts outside the CDR3, the full variable domain is SQTIHQWPATLVQPVGSPLSLECTVEGTSNPNLYWYRQAAGRGLQLLFYSVGIGQISSEVPQNLSASRPQDRQFILSSKKLLLSDSGFYLCAWSKGHSNTEAFFGQGTRLTVV.

V gene TRBV11-3 combines with J gene TRBJ2-7, with TRBD1 matching 7 bases. In germline, CDR1 is SGHNT, CDR2 YENEEA. The CDR3 totals 16 residues. The junction had 10 bases not matched to a gene; V was cut back by 5 bases and J by 0 bases. CDR3 protein: CASSPFPRQGSYEQYF. The CDR3 coding sequence is TGTGCCAGCAGCCCTTTTCCGAGACAGGGCTCCTACGAGCAGTACTTC.

DNA for the CDR3: TGTGCCAGCAGCTCGGGACTAGCGAGCAACAATGAGCAGTTCTTC. This codes for CASSSGLASNNEQFF. The J gene is TRBJ2-1, the V gene TRBV7-3; 10 bases map to TRBD2. The V and J ends lost 4 bases and 5 bases, in that order; junction bases with no gene match: 5. Per the germline V gene, CDR1 is SGHTA and CDR2 is FQGTGA. This CDR3 spans 15 amino acids.

The chain recombines TRBV7-3 with TRBJ1-6; tentatively, D is TRBD1 (5 bases). Germline V gene data show CDR1 as SGHTA and CDR2 as FQGTGA. The CDR3 length is 14 residues. V lost 1 base and J lost 10, with 11 bases in between. CDR3: CASSLSQGTSPLHF. Written as DNA, the CDR3 is TGTGCCAGCAGCTTAAGCCAGGGAACCTCACCCCTCCACTTT.

V and J are TRBV11-2 and TRBJ2-1, with D hard to call. This CDR3 comprises 12 residues. V was clipped by 8 bases and J by 4 bases, with 9 bases between them. The germline V gene has CDR1 SGHAT and CDR2 FQNNGV. CDR3: CASGADYNEQFF. CDR3 DNA sequence: TGTGCCAGCGGTGCGGATTACAATGAGCAGTTCTTC.